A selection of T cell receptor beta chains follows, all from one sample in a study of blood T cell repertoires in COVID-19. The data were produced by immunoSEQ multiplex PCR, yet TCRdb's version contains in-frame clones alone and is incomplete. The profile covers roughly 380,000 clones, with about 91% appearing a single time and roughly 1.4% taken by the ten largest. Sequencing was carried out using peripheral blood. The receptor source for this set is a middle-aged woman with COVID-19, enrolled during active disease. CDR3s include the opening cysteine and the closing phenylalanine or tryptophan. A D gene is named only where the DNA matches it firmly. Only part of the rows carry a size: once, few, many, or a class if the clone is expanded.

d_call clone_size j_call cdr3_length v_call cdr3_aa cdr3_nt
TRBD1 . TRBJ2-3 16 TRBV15 CATSSKAGQGSDTQYF TGTGCCACCAGCAGTAAAGCTGGACAGGGGTCAGATACGCAGTATTTT
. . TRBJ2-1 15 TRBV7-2 CASRLQGWSYNEQFF TGTGCCAGCAGACTTCAGGGATGGTCCTACAATGAGCAGTTCTTC
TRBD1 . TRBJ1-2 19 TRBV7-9 CASSSPRDSTGLGGYGYTF TGTGCCAGCAGCTCCCCACGAGATTCGACAGGGTTGGGTGGCTATGGCTACACCTTC
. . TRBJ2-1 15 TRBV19 CASSTNPSSYNEQFF TGTGCCAGTAGTACAAACCCGAGCTCCTACAATGAGCAGTTCTTC
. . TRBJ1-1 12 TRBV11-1 CASSSGITEAFF TGTGCCAGCAGCTCGGGGATCACTGAAGCTTTCTTT
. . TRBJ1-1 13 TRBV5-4 CASSIDRRAEAFF TGTGCCAGCAGCATAGACAGGCGGGCTGAAGCTTTCTTT
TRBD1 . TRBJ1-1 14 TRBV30 CAWSGYRGGTEAFF TGTGCCTGGAGTGGGTACAGGGGGGGAACTGAAGCTTTCTTT
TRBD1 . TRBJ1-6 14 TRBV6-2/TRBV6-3 CASSYGTENSPLHF TGTGCCAGCAGTTACGGGACAGAGAATTCACCCCTCCACTTT
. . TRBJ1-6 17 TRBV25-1 CASSELGGGGNNSPLHF TGTGCCAGCAGTGAATTGGGAGGGGGAGGTAATAATTCACCCCTCCACTTT
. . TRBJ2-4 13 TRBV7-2 CASSFAGINIQYF TGTGCCAGCAGCTTTGCAGGGATTAACATTCAGTACTTC
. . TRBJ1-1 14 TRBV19 CASSILPLNTEAFF TGTGCCAGTAGTATCCTTCCCCTGAACACTGAAGCTTTCTTT
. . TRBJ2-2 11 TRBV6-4 CASSEGVELFF TGTGCCAGCAGTGAGGGAGTGGAGCTGTTTTTT
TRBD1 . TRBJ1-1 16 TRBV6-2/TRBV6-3 CASSRDREFGNTEAFF TGTGCCAGCAGTCGGGACAGGGAGTTCGGGAACACTGAAGCTTTCTTT
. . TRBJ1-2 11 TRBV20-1 CSALRGSGYTF TGCAGTGCTCTCAGGGGAAGTGGCTACACCTTC
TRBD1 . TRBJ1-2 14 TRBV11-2 CASSREGASYGYTF TGTGCCAGCAGCCGGGAGGGGGCGAGCTATGGCTACACCTTC
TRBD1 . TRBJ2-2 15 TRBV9 CASSAFSGGTGELFF TGTGCCAGCAGCGCATTCTCAGGGGGCACCGGGGAGCTGTTTTTT
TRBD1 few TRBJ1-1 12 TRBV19 CATGDRLTEAFF TGTGCCACCGGGGACAGGCTCACTGAAGCTTTCTTT
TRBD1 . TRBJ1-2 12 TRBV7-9 CASSWTGDGYTF TGTGCCAGCAGCTGGACAGGGGATGGCTACACCTTC
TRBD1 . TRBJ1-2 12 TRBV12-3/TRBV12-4 CASLTGDYGYTF TGTGCCAGCCTTACAGGGGACTATGGCTACACCTTC
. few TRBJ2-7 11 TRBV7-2 CASSRQYEQYF TGTGCCAGCAGCCGACAGTACGAGCAGTACTTC
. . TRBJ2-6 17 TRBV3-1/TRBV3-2 CASSQYLQASGANVLTF TGTGCCAGCAGCCAATATCTACAGGCCTCTGGGGCCAACGTCCTGACTTTC